The source of this T cell receptor beta chain is a study of shared clonotypes between healthy human individuals (dated by TCRdb to the early 2020s). About the full investigation: The cohort comprised a couple of women and a few men aged 18 to 49 years. Per donor, three plates each were used for CD4 naive and CD4 memory, two for CD8 naive, and one for CD8 memory. To estimate repertoire size and how much clonotype sharing occurs between individuals, the study deeply sequenced the blood TCR repertoires of about five healthy adults. Libraries were prepared and TCR repertoires were sequenced by different laboratories using diverse techniques, in order to increase sequencing depth and limit assay-specific biases. Leukapheresis yielded between about 0.94 and 10 billion PBMCs per donor.

General study outcomes and caveats: Clonotypes shared by all four sorted-subset donors showed higher generation probabilities than non-shared clonotypes. When several donors were compared, the shared fraction of clonotypes was around 4.6% for naive CD4, around 3.6% for naive CD8, more than 2% for memory CD4, and roughly 0.43% for memory CD8. Based on pairwise subsampling, the degree of clonotype sharing among donors was expected to be affected by sequencing depth. Naive subsets generally had larger estimated clonotype richness than memory subsets did. Sampling was limited to blood, and TCR repertoires in tissue likely differ from TCR repertoires in blood. Rarefaction of sorted-subset datasets indicated incomplete sequencing despite the large sequencing depth. The genetic and exposure-history diversity represented was limited by the small number of donors.

From the germline V gene, CDR1 is SGHRS and CDR2 is YFSETQ. From the cysteine through the phenylalanine, the CDR3 covers 14 amino acids. Only CDR3 DNA is held: 42 bases, read in frame from base 1. After removal of 3 bases from V and 9 bases from J, the junction retains 5 bases not matched to a gene. The donors were healthy, HIV-negative adults with no recently reported acute infections or vaccinations. Only Caucasian adults living in Nashville, Tennessee, USA were represented among the donors. Magnetic negative selection was used to enrich CD4+ T cells, after which naive cells were positively selected on CD45RA and the negative fraction became the memory subset. Blood was obtained by leukapheresis, after which PBMCs were separated by Ficoll-Histopaque density gradient centrifugation and cryopreserved in liquid nitrogen vapor phase. Analytical flow cytometry was used to check the purity and quantity of each magnetically sorted T cell population. Each sorted fraction had its genomic DNA isolated and then quantified by UV absorbance on a Nanodrop 2000c.

As to this clone: The specificity of this receptor is unknown. No base quality information exists; no much larger clone differs at one position.

Using the deep immunoSEQ assay, TCR CDR3 regions were amplified from genomic DNA by multiplex PCR. For each cell subset, the extracted genomic DNA was distributed evenly across all wells of several immunoSEQ 96-well plates, and each plate served as one replicate. For sorted subsets, 150 to 200 ng genomic DNA, equal to about 30,000 T cell genomes, was loaded into each replicate PCR. Purified libraries were measured with a Qubit 3.0 fluorometer, size-checked on a Bioanalyzer 2100, and measured again with the KAPA Library Quantification kit. Each immunoSEQ 96-well plate was sequenced on its own single-read 150-cycle Illumina NextSeq 550 flow cell. The authors' pipeline ran thus. The immunoSEQ output contained only junctional sequences without quality scores, so filtering could not match that applied to full-length reads. Sequences were annotated with PyIR, a Python wrapper for IgBLAST v1.9, using IMGT germline references to assign V/J genes and CDR3. Any read was removed if the V/J assignment was weak (E-value above 1e-6), the CDR3 was missing, or the read contained stop codons, out-of-frame junctions, or ambiguous translated residues. V3J clonotypes were defined as sequences sharing an identical inferred V gene, J gene, and CDR3 amino acid sequence. Percentage overlap between repertoires was calculated by dividing the number of shared unique clonotypes by the size of the smaller repertoire. Repertoire richness was assessed with RTK rarefaction, the Chao1 estimator, and Recon v2.1 estimates of unobserved clonotypes. Generation probabilities for all TCRbeta clonotypes obtained by the gDNA method from a handful of donors were computed using OLGA. TCRdb re-hosts the immuneACCESS table, in-frame sequences only. Its copies lack some clones; in the studies checked, an unresolved V gene accounts for under half of them, and the cause for the rest is not known. That table is the source of V, J and clone size, and D and trimming were worked out from the DNA. Across this sample there are hundreds of thousands of clones, with 95% to 97% seen only once. Clones ranked in the top ten supply 0.06% of the sample.

The clonotype was recovered from a young woman in good health. Sequences were obtained from naive CD4+ T cells sorted from blood. The sample's cell subset or site label, in plain terms: CD45RA+ positively selected. The chain links TRBV5-1 with TRBJ1-6; TRBD1 fits 8 bases in the junction. The nucleotides read TGCGCCAGCAGCTCCACGGACAGGGTTTCACCCCTCCACTTT. Its coded protein is CASSSTDRVSPLHF.